The sequence of this T cell receptor (beta chain) was determined in a study of CD8 T cells in Susac syndrome. Broader study findings: As the study acknowledged, the number of individuals in its TCR sequencing and HLA analysis was relatively small.

This CDR3 has 17 amino acids. Trimming removed 5 bases at V and 3 bases at J, with 21 bases between. Reverse transcription of roughly 0.5 to 1 ug RNA used random hexamers. Amplification of TCR beta CDR3 was carried out by immunoSEQ multiplex PCR, which covered 54 Vbeta and 13 Jbeta segments. TCRdb reprocessed the immunoSEQ multiplex PCR reads with MiXCR, giving one entry per CDR3 protein. The data show around 81,000 distinct CDR3 sequences, about 94% seen once. Concerning this clonotype itself: The target antigen is unknown.

Sequenced material: CD8+ T cells from PBMCs. The chain uses TRBV12-3 or TRBV12-4 and TRBJ2-3, with D possibly TRBD2 on 6 matching bases. The origin of this receptor is a human donor with Susac syndrome. The CDR3 DNA sequence: TGTGCCAGCAGTCCGCTGGAAGCGGTGGGGGGTACAGATACGCAGTATTTT. Its translation is CASSPLEAVGGTDTQYF.